This TCR beta chain was captured in a study of neoadjuvant anti-PD-1 for oral cavity cancer (dated by TCRdb to the early 2020s). Regarding the complete study: Three to four biweekly doses of nivolumab at 3 mg/kg were mostly administered to patients before curative-intent surgical resection. For patients who did not progress, a fourth nivolumab dose was given around day 43, followed by definitive surgical resection on days 50-56. A roughly 30% response rate was observed in the parent correlative cohort, in which about a dozen patients were included. Under RECIST 1.1, a patient counted as a responder if showing complete response, partial response or stable disease, and as a non-responder if showing progression. Overall results and qualifications from the work: After neoadjuvant nivolumab, non-responders showed significantly higher T cell clonality (Gini index) in PBMCs than responders did. Higher pretreatment blood Treg/Th17 ratios correlated with higher pretreatment blood TCRbeta clonality and lower post-treatment tumor TCRbeta clonality. Only three patients per response group were included in the TCR analyses, and larger cohorts for validation were called for by the authors.

A remark on this clone: Its target antigen remains unknown. Per-base qualities were not stored, and no clone one base away is much larger.

For deep sequencing of PBMC libraries, mostly approximately 460 ng of input genomic DNA was used, and six replicates were run per sample. The immunoSEQ hsTCRbeta kit was used to prepare TCRbeta libraries, following the manufacturer's instructions. An Illumina NovaSeq 6000 S4 flow cell was used to sequence the final libraries, which had first been combined to 3 nM. Regarding the original processing steps: Raw data preprocessing and quality control were performed with the immunoSEQ Analyzer. The analysis was restricted to productive rearrangements, with each unique CDR3 amino acid sequence defining a clonotype. Repertoire clonality was estimated as the Gini-Simpson index, which was calculated using the R package tcR. Student's t test was used to compare Gini indices, and Pearson correlation was used to assess associations with tumor size change. In its TCRdb copy, this immuneACCESS table keeps in-frame sequences only and misses some clones. Where compared with another copy, unresolved V genes explain less than half of these, and the others have no known cause. V and J calls and clone size come straight from that table; D and trimming were deduced from the DNA. A total of 14,000 to 15,000 clones appear in this sample, about 70% of them only once. The top ten constitute less than 3% of the sample.

The time point label corresponds to: before neoadjuvant nivolumab. Patients had been newly diagnosed with stage II-IVA oral cavity squamous cell carcinoma, and no prior systemic or radiation treatment had been given to the patients. The cohort was composed of patients with HPV-negative, locally advanced oral cavity squamous cell carcinoma. No culture maintenance or expansion was done, as the peripheral blood mononuclear cells went straight to analysis. Samples were obtained from a longitudinal correlative study of a single-arm phase II trial of neoadjuvant nivolumab in oral cavity squamous cell carcinoma. Subject-matched pre- and post-treatment PBMCs and tumors from three responders and three non-responders underwent genomic DNA-based TCRbeta sequencing. Peripheral blood mononuclear cells were collected once before nivolumab treatment and again after treatment, at the time of surgery. Genomic DNA was isolated from PBMCs using the Maxwell RSC DNA from Cells kit.

The clonotype was recovered from a person aged 35 to 85 with oral cavity squamous cell carcinoma. The specimen was PBMCs, collected before nivolumab (anti-PD-1) treatment.

The CDR3 corresponds to CATSRDQPDTQYF. The nucleotide sequence is given as TGTGCCACCAGCAGAGATCAACCAGATACGCAGTATTTT. The V gene is TRBV15 and the J gene is TRBJ2-3, with the D gene call left open. The germline V gene (reference sequence) provides CDR1 LNHNV and CDR2 YYDKDF. Inclusive of the bounding cysteine and phenylalanine, the CDR3 is 13 residues long. Only the CDR3 DNA is retained, 39 bases long and in frame from the first base. V is pared back by 0 bases and J by 4 bases, with 5 bases lying between the germline termini. Reference TRBV15 and TRBJ2-3 proteins supply the regions before and after the CDR3; the full variable domain is: DAMVIQNPRYQVTQFGKPVTLSCSQTLNHNVMYWYQQKSSQAPKLLFHYYDKDFNNEADTPDNFQSRRPNTSFCFLDIRSPGLGDTAMYLCATSRDQPDTQYFGPGTRLTVL.